The 4 T cell receptor beta chains given below trace back to one sample, sequenced in a study of Graves' ophthalmopathy and Graves' hyperthyroidism. Using RNA transcripts, the TCR beta CDR3 regions were amplified. HTBI-primed first-round RT-PCR preceded second-round multiplex PCR. TCRdb re-called the multiplex PCR reads with MiXCR, one entry per CDR3 protein. The data contain a few hundred thousand distinct CDR3 sequences, roughly 15% of them seen just once; the ten biggest clones take up 9% to 15%. Sequencing input: peripheral blood. These receptors originate from an adult man with Graves' ophthalmopathy.

The chain joins TRBV20-1 to TRBJ2-7; TRBD2 matches at 7 bases. Germline loops: CDR1 DFQATT, CDR2 SNEGSKA (reference sequence). The CDR3 covers 15 residues. The trim removed 3 bases at V and 1 base at J, leaving 9 bases unmatched. The chain's CDR3 is CSASFPGGGSYEQYF. CDR3 nucleotides: TGCAGTGCTAGTTTTCCGGGGGGTGGTTCCTACGAGCAGTACTTC.

This clonotype was seen many times. The junction does not match germline at one end; this may be a read error. The chain is built from TRBV7-2 and TRBJ2-5; 8 nucleotides align to TRBD1. The CDR3 totals 16 residues. Germline V gives CDR1 SGHTA, CDR2 FQGNSA. CDR3 DNA: TGTGCCAGCAGTTTAGATGGACAGGGTTGGGGAGAGACCCAGTACTTC. Translated: CASSLDGQGWGETQYF.

This clonotype was found many times. J is TRBJ1-6 and V is TRBV30; D uncertain. The CDR3 extends over 17 amino acids. The ends were cut back, 1 base at V and 0 bases at J, with 13 bases in the middle. Germline V gives CDR1 GTSNPN, CDR2 SVGIG (reference sequence). The CDR3 DNA reads as TGTGCCTGGAGTGGGGCGTTAGGAAACTCCTATAATTCACCCCTCCACTTT. Amino acids: CAWSGALGNSYNSPLHF.

This clonotype was picked up many times. The rearrangement links TRBV4-1 to TRBJ2-2; possible D gene TRBD1, 5 bases. V lost 0 bases to trimming and J lost 6 bases, with 11 bases between them. CDR1 and CDR2 from the germline V gene are MGHRA and YSYEKL. CDR3 length: 15 residues. As DNA, the CDR3 is TGCGCCAGCAGCCAAGATCAGGGAACCGCCGGGGAGCTGTTTTTT. The encoded protein is CASSQDQGTAGELFF.